This is a list of T cell receptor beta chains from one sample in a study of early T cells in non-severe SARS-CoV-2 infection. TCRdb independently ran MiXCR on the 5' RACE reads; one entry per CDR3 protein. The data contain around 30,000 distinct CDR3 sequences, under 6.5% of them seen just once; the ten biggest clones take up approximately 12%. Sequenced sample: whole blood. The receptors stem from an adult who was a healthcare worker with PCR-confirmed SARS-CoV-2 infection or an uninfected control (not recorded which). Both conserved end residues are part of each CDR3. The order of the fields is V gene, D gene, clone size, J gene, CDR3 DNA, CDR3 protein. D genes are given only for firm matches. Size tells how often a clone was seen (once, few, many) or the class of an expanded clone, and some rows leave it out.

>TRBV23-1|NA|NA|TRBJ2-7
TGCGCCAGCAGTACACCCAGGTTCCCACCCTACGAGCAGTACTTC
CASSTPRFPPYEQYF
>TRBV5-1|TRBD1|many|TRBJ2-7
TGCGCCAGCAGCTCGGACAGGGGAGTCTACGAGCAGTACTTC
CASSSDRGVYEQYF
>TRBV7-2|NA|many|TRBJ2-7
TGTGCCAGCAGCTTAGCTGGCGGCCAGAGCTACGAGCAGTACTTC
CASSLAGGQSYEQYF
>TRBV24-1|NA|few|TRBJ2-7
TGTGCCACCAGTGCAGGGAGTGAGCAGTACTTC
CATSAGSEQYF
>TRBV20-1|NA|few|TRBJ2-7
TGCAGTGCTTCCCGAGGCACAGGGCCTACGCGCGAGCAGTACTTC
CSASRGTGPTREQYF
>TRBV28|TRBD1|many|TRBJ1-4
TGTGCCAGCAGTTTAGGAGGGGGCTTTACTAATGAAAAACTGTTTTTT
CASSLGGGFTNEKLFF
>TRBV6-6|NA|many|TRBJ2-2
TGTGCCAGCAGCAATCACAGGGACACCGGGGAGCTGTTTTTT
CASSNHRDTGELFF
>TRBV12-3/TRBV12-4|TRBD2|many|TRBJ2-1
TGTGCCAGCAGTTCCCGGACTAGCTTATCCTACAATGAGCAGTTCTTC
CASSSRTSLSYNEQFF
>TRBV3-1|NA|many|TRBJ1-1
TGTGCCAGCGGGCAGGGCGGGGACACTGAAGCTTTCTTT
CASGQGGDTEAFF
>TRBV4-2|NA|many|TRBJ1-1
TGTGCCAGCAGCCAGATCGCTAGCGGGGGGTGGGCTTTCTTT
CASSQIASGGWAFF
>TRBV12-3/TRBV12-4|TRBD2|many|TRBJ2-1
TGTGCCAGCAGTTTCGCTTTGGGGGAGCGGGGGCACAATGAGCAGTTCTTC
CASSFALGERGHNEQFF
>TRBV20-1|NA|many|TRBJ2-1
TGCAGTGCTAGAGATCAGAGGAGGGGGCTAGTTGAGCAGTTCTTC
CSARDQRRGLVEQFF
>TRBV29-1|NA|NA|TRBJ2-7
TGCAGCGTGGCCGGGGGACAGAGCTCCTACGAGCAGTACTTC
CSVAGGQSSYEQYF
>TRBV10-1|TRBD1|many|TRBJ2-3
TGCGCCAGCACTTCATCGTCGGGACAGGGATCAGATACGCAGTATTTT
CASTSSSGQGSDTQYF
>TRBV27|NA|many|TRBJ1-2
TGTGCCAGCAGTCCCGGGGATGCCTATGGCTACACCTTC
CASSPGDAYGYTF
>TRBV12-3/TRBV12-4|NA|NA|TRBJ1-5
TGTGCCAGCAGTTTAGGAGGGGGCAATCAGCCCCAGCATTTT
CASSLGGGNQPQHF
>TRBV29-1|NA|many|TRBJ2-7
TGCAGCGTTACTGACATGGCAGGAACCTACGAGCAGTACTTC
CSVTDMAGTYEQYF
>TRBV5-1|NA|NA|TRBJ2-1
TGCGCCACAGCAGCCGCTACCATAAGCTCCTACAATGAGCAGTTCTTC
CATAAATISSYNEQFF
>TRBV7-9|NA|NA|TRBJ1-1
TGTGCCAGCAGTGAGGGTGTTACTGAAGCTTTCTTT
CASSEGVTEAFF
>TRBV4-1|NA|many|TRBJ2-7
TGCGCCAGCAGCCAGAACGGGGGGCCCGCCTACGAGCAGTACTTC
CASSQNGGPAYEQYF
>TRBV3-1|NA|many|TRBJ1-5
TGTGCCAGCAGCCAGGGGCAGAGCAATCAGCCCCAGCATTTT
CASSQGQSNQPQHF
>TRBV6-6|TRBD1|many|TRBJ1-1
TGTGCCAGCAGTGCACGTTACGCGACAGGGGTTCCACCGGGGGACACTGAAGCTTTCTTT
CASSARYATGVPPGDTEAFF
>TRBV11-2|NA|many|TRBJ2-5
TGTGCCAGCAGCCCGCGGGGGACCCAGTACTTC
CASSPRGTQYF
>TRBV5-1|NA|many|TRBJ2-1
TGCGCCAGCAGCTCGACCACCCCCAAGGATGAGCAGTTCTTC
CASSSTTPKDEQFF
>TRBV10-2|NA|many|TRBJ2-2
TGCGCCAGCAGTGGTAAGGGCAGTAACACCGGGGAGCTGTTTTTT
CASSGKGSNTGELFF
>TRBV7-2|NA|many|TRBJ2-1
TGTGCCAGCAGCTTAGCGCTAGCGAGTGGTCCGTTCTTC
CASSLALASGPFF
>TRBV4-3|NA|many|TRBJ1-6
TGCGCCAGCAGCCAGGGATACAGCAATAATTCACCCCTCCACTTT
CASSQGYSNNSPLHF
>TRBV12-3/TRBV12-4|NA|many|TRBJ1-1
TGTGCCAGCAGGCCGGGACATCCTCAGAGCACTGAAGCTTTCTTT
CASRPGHPQSTEAFF
>TRBV20-1|NA|many|TRBJ1-2
TGCAGTGCCAGTGAGATCCTATGGTACTATGGCTACACCTTC
CSASEILWYYGYTF
>TRBV20-1|TRBD2|many|TRBJ2-3
TGCAGTGCTAGAGCGCGGGGGGACTCTAGCACAGATACGCAGTATTTT
CSARARGDSSTDTQYF
>TRBV2|TRBD1|many|TRBJ2-1
TGTGCCAGCAGGGGGACAGGCGCCTACAATGAGCAGTTCTTC
CASRGTGAYNEQFF
>TRBV5-1|NA|NA|TRBJ1-2
TGCGCCAGCAGCGCGGGACTGACTAACTATGGCTACACCTTC
CASSAGLTNYGYTF
>TRBV20-1|TRBD1|NA|TRBJ2-1
TGCAGTGCTAGAACGGGACAGGGAGGCAATGAGCAGTTCTTC
CSARTGQGGNEQFF
>TRBV2|NA|NA|TRBJ1-4
TGTGCCAGCACCGAACGGGGGCGAGCTGAAAAACTGTTTTTT
CASTERGRAEKLFF
>TRBV10-2|TRBD1|few|TRBJ2-7
TGCGCCAGCAGCCTCACAGGGGGGCTAACCTACGAGCAGTACTTC
CASSLTGGLTYEQYF
>TRBV12-3/TRBV12-4|TRBD1|many|TRBJ1-1
TGTGCCAGCAGGACAGGGCTCGACACTGAAGCTTTCTTT
CASRTGLDTEAFF
>TRBV5-1|TRBD1|many|TRBJ2-3
TGCGCCAGCAGCTCGGTGACAGGGGGCGCGGCAGATACGCAGTATTTT
CASSSVTGGAADTQYF
>TRBV6-4|TRBD2|many|TRBJ2-3
TGTGCCAGCAGAACGACTAGCGGGAAAACAGATACGCAGTATTTT
CASRTTSGKTDTQYF
>TRBV6-1|NA|many|TRBJ1-2
TGTGCCAGCAGTCCATACGGGGACTATTATGGCTACACCTTC
CASSPYGDYYGYTF
>TRBV7-2|NA|few|TRBJ2-1
TGTGCCAGCAGCTTACAGGTGGGCTCCTACAATGAGCAGTTCTTC
CASSLQVGSYNEQFF
>TRBV7-6|NA|many|TRBJ2-6
TGTGCCAGCAGCTTAGGGGTGTCGCTCTCTGGGGCCAACGTCCTGACTTTC
CASSLGVSLSGANVLTF
>TRBV4-2|NA|many|TRBJ2-5
TGTGCCAGCAGCCGAGGTCTAAAAGAGACCCAGTACTTC
CASSRGLKETQYF
>TRBV7-3|TRBD1|many|TRBJ1-6
TGTGCCAGCAGCTCTACAGGGGGCAGGAATTCACCCCTCCACTTT
CASSSTGGRNSPLHF
>TRBV6-2/TRBV6-3|NA|many|TRBJ2-1
TGTGCCAGCAGTTACTCAGAATCCTACAATGAGCAGTTCTTC
CASSYSESYNEQFF
>TRBV10-3|TRBD1|many|TRBJ1-5
TGTGCCATCAGCGAGACAGGGATTAGCAATCAGCCCCAGCATTTT
CAISETGISNQPQHF
>TRBV15|TRBD1|many|TRBJ1-1
TGTGCCACCAGTCCCGGGACAGAGAACACTGAAGCTTTCTTT
CATSPGTENTEAFF
>TRBV28|NA|few|TRBJ2-7
TGTGCCAGCAGTACCCGGTTGCCCTACGAGCAGTACTTC
CASSTRLPYEQYF
>TRBV7-2|TRBD1|many|TRBJ2-1
TGTGCCAGCAGCTCGGGACAGTCCTACAATGAGCAGTTCTTC
CASSSGQSYNEQFF
>TRBV20-1|TRBD2|many|TRBJ2-3
TGCAGTGCTAGTTTCCGACTAGCGACTAGCACAGATACGCAGTATTTT
CSASFRLATSTDTQYF
>TRBV12-3/TRBV12-4|NA|many|TRBJ1-6
TGTGCCAGCACCTCCGGTGGAGGGAATTCACCCCTCCACTTT
CASTSGGGNSPLHF
>TRBV7-2|TRBD1|few|TRBJ1-1
TGTGCCAGCAGCCCTCAGGGGGCCTACACTGAAGCTTTCTTT
CASSPQGAYTEAFF
>TRBV6-5|NA|few|TRBJ2-1
TGTGCCAGCAGGAGAGACAATGAGCAGTTCTTC
CASRRDNEQFF
>TRBV7-2|NA|many|TRBJ1-1
TGTGCCAGCAGCTCCAGGGTGGACACTGAAGCTTTCTTT
CASSSRVDTEAFF
>TRBV7-9|NA|NA|TRBJ1-2
TGTGCCAGCAGCCTTAGGGCCGGGGATGGCTACACCTTC
CASSLRAGDGYTF
>TRBV20-1|NA|NA|TRBJ1-4
TGCAGTGCTAGAGATTTCGGTTTTCAGGAAAAACTGTTTTTT
CSARDFGFQEKLFF
>TRBV7-2|TRBD1|NA|TRBJ2-6
TGTGCCAGCAGCTTCTCAAGGACAGGGGGCATCCACTCTGGGGCCAACGTCCTGACTTTC
CASSFSRTGGIHSGANVLTF
>TRBV27|TRBD1|many|TRBJ2-7
TGTGCCAGCAGTCCGGACAGGGGTCTAGGGCAGTACTTC
CASSPDRGLGQYF
>TRBV20-1|TRBD2|many|TRBJ2-3
TGCAGTGCTAGAGCTTCCGGGACTAGGACAGATACGCAGTATTTT
CSARASGTRTDTQYF
>TRBV6-1|TRBD1|many|TRBJ1-2
TGTGCCAGCAGTGTGCAGGGGGGAGGGTACTATGGCTACACCTTC
CASSVQGGGYYGYTF